Listed here are 3 T cell receptor beta chains from one sample, sequenced in a study of blood T cell repertoires in COVID-19. Clones were read by immunoSEQ multiplex PCR, and TCRdb kept only the in-frame ones, dropping some. The sample yields about 330,000 clones, about 87% seen once. Sequenced: PBMCs or T cells enriched from blood (not recorded which). These receptor sequences come from a woman in her 30s who had recovered from COVID-19.

This clone was recorded once. The chain is built from TRBV28 and TRBJ1-4; D not certain. Deletions cut 3 bases from V and 8 bases from J, with 13 bases between. This CDR3 spans 14 amino acids. The germline CDR1 and CDR2 sequences are MDHEN and SYDVKM. The CDR3 protein is CASSLRQPEEKLFF. Written as DNA, the CDR3 is TGTGCCAGCAGTTTGAGGCAGCCCGAAGAAAAACTGTTTTTT.

This clone was detected only once. The chain has TRBV12-5 and TRBJ2-5; 7 nucleotides match TRBD1. CDR1 LGHNT and CDR2 FRNRAP come from the germline V gene. J gave up 9 bases and V 4 bases, and 5 bases lay outside the gene matches. This CDR3 comprises 12 residues. The CDR3 region is CASGSFDRAQYF. In nucleotides, the CDR3 is TGTGCTAGTGGTTCCTTCGACAGGGCCCAGTACTTC. The full variable domain, completed using reference TRBV12-5 and TRBJ2-5, is DARVTQTPRHKVTEMGQEVTMRCQPILGHNTVFWYRQTMMQGLELLAYFRNRAPLDDSGMPKDRFSAEMPDATLATLKIQPSEPRDSAVYFCASGSFDRAQYFGPGTRLLVL.

The chain carries TRBV2 and TRBJ2-7; a possible D gene is TRBD1 (6 bases). The germline CDR1 and CDR2 sequences are SNHLY and FYNNEI. This CDR3 is built from 13 residues. The germline V and J ends were trimmed by 6 bases and 3 bases, with 12 bases remaining between them. The CDR3 DNA reads TGTGCCAGCAGGGACAGTCCAAACTACGAGCAGTACTTC. Its protein product is CASRDSPNYEQYF.